This TCR beta chain was sequenced in a study of T cell responses to AZD1222 COVID-19 vaccine. Overall study results and limits: Compared with day 0, the breadth and depth of the Spike-specific TCR repertoire rose significantly after two doses of AZD1222.

Note on this clone: Its target is not known.

The repertoire was sequenced with immunoSEQ multiplex PCR; TCRdb's copy has only in-frame clones and lacks some. Among around 100,000 clones listed, 92% were seen once. Looked up from germline, CDR1 is DFQATT and CDR2 is SNEGSKA (reference sequence). The CDR3 length is 13 residues. The V gene lost 3 bases and the J gene lost 7 bases, with 12 bases spanning the gap. The sample consisted of peripheral blood, taken on day 0 of AZD1222 vaccination. The genes are TRBV20-1 and TRBJ1-4, with D perhaps matching TRBD1 (6 bases). This clonotype was sampled from an adult in good health. Written as DNA, the CDR3 is TGCAGTGCTAGTAGGGGGTTAGGTGAAAAACTGTTTTTT. Translated, it gives CSASRGLGEKLFF.